This TCR beta chain was identified in a study of blood T cell repertoires in COVID-19. Original methodology: From reference gene primer amplification, estimates of nucleated cell counts were derived. Measured with immunoSEQ multiplex PCR; TCRdb has only the in-frame clones, and not every one. V and J calls and clone size are copied from that table; D and trimming were computed from the DNA. Altogether approximately 200,000 clones are present, roughly 87% being singletons, with the ten largest covering more than 7%. Individuals aged roughly 18 to 95 years were recruited from roughly 23 US areas. Clinical history reported by participants formed the basis on which cohorts were assigned. The V gene end was trimmed by 6 bases and the J gene end by 4 bases; junction bases not matched to a gene: 8. Germline CDR1 and CDR2: SGHVS and FQNEAQ. The CDR3 spans 16 residues.

The chain employs TRBV7-8 and TRBJ1-6; 8 bases are a match to TRBD1. Sequencing used PBMCs or T cells enriched from blood (not recorded which). The sequence was obtained from a man under 40 in a cohort exposed to, infected with or recovered from COVID-19 (not recorded which). The CDR3 coding sequence is TGTGCCAGCAGTCGGAAGACAGGGGCATATAATTCACCCCTCCACTTT. Translated, it gives CASSRKTGAYNSPLHF.